These 3 T cell receptor beta chains came from one sample sequenced in a study of cytomegalovirus exposure and HLA in healthy donors. Use of 60 Vbeta and 13 Jbeta primers characterized the PCR. TCRdb's table, derived via immunoSEQ multiplex PCR, lists solely in-frame clones and lacks some. The sample includes about 190,000 clones, over 60% of them seen just once. Sequencing was carried out using PBMCs. The receptors stem from a young man in good health and CMV-seropositive.

The chain is built from TRBV2 and TRBJ2-7, with 8 bases lining up with TRBD2. In germline, CDR1 is SNHLY, CDR2 FYNNEI. This CDR3 has 15 amino acids. The V and J ends lost 4 bases and 4 bases, in that order; junction bases with no gene match: 9. CDR3 sequence (DNA): TGTGCCAGCAGTGGGGGGATAGCGGGGAGGTACGAGCAGTACTTC. It is translated as CASSGGIAGRYEQYF.

This chain connects TRBV23-1 to TRBJ2-7; 9 nucleotides agree with TRBD1. TRBV23-1 is an ORF, with its function uncertain. Trimming cost V 6 bases and J 5 bases; bases outside gene matches: 8. The CDR3 has 14 residues. CDR3 in amino acids: CASSPRDRDDEQYF. The DNA for the CDR3 is TGCGCCAGCAGCCCCCGGGACAGGGACGACGAGCAGTACTTC.

V usage is TRBV29-1 and J usage is TRBJ1-5, with D possibly matching TRBD1 (5 bases). Germline-derived CDR1 and CDR2 are SQVTM and ANQGSEA. V dropped 3 bases and J dropped 3 bases, with 15 bases sitting between them. This CDR3 has 15 residues. The CDR3 DNA follows: TGCAGCGTTGAGGTTGGCGGGACGGTCAATCAGCCCCAGCATTTT. Amino acid sequence: CSVEVGGTVNQPQHF.